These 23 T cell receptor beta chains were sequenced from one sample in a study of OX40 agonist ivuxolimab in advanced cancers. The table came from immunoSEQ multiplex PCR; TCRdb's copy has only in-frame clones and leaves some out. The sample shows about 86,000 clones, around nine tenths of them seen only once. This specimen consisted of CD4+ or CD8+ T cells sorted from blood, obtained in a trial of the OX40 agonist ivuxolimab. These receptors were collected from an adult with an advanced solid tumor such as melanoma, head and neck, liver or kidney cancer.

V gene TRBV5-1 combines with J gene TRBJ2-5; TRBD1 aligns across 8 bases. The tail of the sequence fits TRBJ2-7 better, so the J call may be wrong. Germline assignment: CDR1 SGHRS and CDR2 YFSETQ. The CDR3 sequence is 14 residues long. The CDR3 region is CASSYEQGAYEQYF. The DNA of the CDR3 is TGCGCCAGCAGCTACGAACAGGGGGCCTACGAGCAGTACTTC.

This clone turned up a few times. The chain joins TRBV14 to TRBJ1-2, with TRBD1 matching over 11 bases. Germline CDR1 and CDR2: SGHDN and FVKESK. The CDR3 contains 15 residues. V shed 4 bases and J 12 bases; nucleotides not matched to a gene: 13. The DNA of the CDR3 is TGTGCCAGCAGCCTCCTCGGACAGGGGGCTTTGGAGGACACCTTC. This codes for CASSLLGQGALEDTF.

CDR3: CASSPWGGREDQPQHF. DNA of the CDR3: TGTGCCAGCAGCCCCTGGGGCGGCAGGGAAGATCAGCCCCAGCATTTT. The V and J genes are TRBV28 and TRBJ1-5, with a tentative D call TRBD1 (5 bases). From germline, CDR1 is MDHEN and CDR2 SYDVKM. The CDR3 consists of 16 residues. Trimming shortened V by 6 bases and J by 5 bases, and 20 bases separated the two germline ends.

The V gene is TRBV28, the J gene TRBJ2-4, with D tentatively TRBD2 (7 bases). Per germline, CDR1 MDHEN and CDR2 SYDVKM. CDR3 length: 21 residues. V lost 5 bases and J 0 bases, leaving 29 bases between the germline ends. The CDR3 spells CASSGRGGGTSGLLAKNIQYF. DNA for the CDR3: TGTGCCAGCAGTGGAAGAGGGGGGGGAACCTCGGGACTACTAGCCAAAAACATTCAGTACTTC.

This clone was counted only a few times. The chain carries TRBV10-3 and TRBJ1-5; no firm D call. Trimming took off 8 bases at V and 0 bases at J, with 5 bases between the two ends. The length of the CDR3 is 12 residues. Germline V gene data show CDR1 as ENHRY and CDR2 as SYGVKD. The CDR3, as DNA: TGTGCCATCGGAGCTAGCAATCAGCCCCAGCATTTT. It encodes CAIGASNQPQHF.

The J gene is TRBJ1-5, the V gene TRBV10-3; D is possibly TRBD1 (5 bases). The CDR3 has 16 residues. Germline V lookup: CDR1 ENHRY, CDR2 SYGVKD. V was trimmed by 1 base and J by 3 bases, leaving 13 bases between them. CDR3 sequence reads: CAISEYSQGYNQPQHF. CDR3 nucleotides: TGTGCCATCAGTGAGTACTCCCAGGGCTACAATCAGCCCCAGCATTTT.

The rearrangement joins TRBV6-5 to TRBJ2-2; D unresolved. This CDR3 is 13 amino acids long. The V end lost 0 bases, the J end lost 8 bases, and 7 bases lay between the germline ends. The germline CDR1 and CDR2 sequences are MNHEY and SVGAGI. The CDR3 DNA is TGTGCCAGCAGTTACTCTCCGAAGGGGGAGCTGTTTTTT. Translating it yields CASSYSPKGELFF.

In nucleotides, the CDR3 is TGTGCCAGCAGCTCATGGGGAAGCTTTGGCGAGCAGTACTTC. This translates into CASSSWGSFGEQYF. The V and J genes are TRBV6-1 and TRBJ2-7; D not certain. This CDR3 is 14 amino acids long. The germline V and J ends were trimmed by 6 bases and 6 bases, with 18 bases remaining between them. The germline V gene has CDR1 MNHNS and CDR2 SASEGT.

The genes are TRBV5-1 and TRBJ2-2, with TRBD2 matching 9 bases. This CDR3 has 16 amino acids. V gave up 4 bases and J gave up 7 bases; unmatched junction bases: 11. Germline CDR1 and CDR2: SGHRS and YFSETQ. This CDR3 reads CASSPPSGRRGGELFF. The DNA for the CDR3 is TGCGCCAGCAGCCCCCCCAGCGGGAGGAGGGGCGGGGAGCTGTTTTTT.

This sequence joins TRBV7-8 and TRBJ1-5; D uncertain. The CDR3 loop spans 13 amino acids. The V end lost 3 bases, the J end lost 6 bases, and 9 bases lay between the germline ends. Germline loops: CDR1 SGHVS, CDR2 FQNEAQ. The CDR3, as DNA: TGTGCCAGCAGCTTTGGGTTGGGTCAGCCCCAGCATTTT. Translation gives CASSFGLGQPQHF.

For the CDR3, the DNA is TGTGCCAGCAGTCCACGGACAGGGAACTATGGCTACACCTTC. Protein product: CASSPRTGNYGYTF. The chain has TRBV6-5 and TRBJ1-2, with 8 bases aligning to TRBD1. The CDR3 has 14 residues. Germline V gene lookup returns CDR1 MNHEY and CDR2 SVGAGI. Trimming took 5 bases from V and 2 from J; bases not matched to a gene: 4.

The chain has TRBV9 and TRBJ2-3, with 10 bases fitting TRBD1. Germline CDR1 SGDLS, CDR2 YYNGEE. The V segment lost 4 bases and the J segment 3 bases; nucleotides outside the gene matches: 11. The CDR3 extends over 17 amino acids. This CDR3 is CASSPQGDRGVTDTQYF. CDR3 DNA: TGTGCCAGCAGCCCTCAGGGGGACAGGGGAGTTACAGATACGCAGTATTTT.

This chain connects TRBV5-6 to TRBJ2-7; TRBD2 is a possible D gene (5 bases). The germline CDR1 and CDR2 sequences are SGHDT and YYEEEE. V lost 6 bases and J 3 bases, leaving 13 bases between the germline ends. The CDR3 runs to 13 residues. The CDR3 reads CASTSLSGYEQYF. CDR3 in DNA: TGTGCCAGCACTTCTCTGAGCGGCTACGAGCAGTACTTC.

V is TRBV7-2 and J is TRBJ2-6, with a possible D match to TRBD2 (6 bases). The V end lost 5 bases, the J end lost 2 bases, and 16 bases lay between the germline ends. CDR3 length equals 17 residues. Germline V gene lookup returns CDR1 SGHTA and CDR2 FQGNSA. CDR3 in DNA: TGTGCCAGCAGCGTCCCGACTGGACTAACTGGGGCCAACGTCCTGACTTTC. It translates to CASSVPTGLTGANVLTF.

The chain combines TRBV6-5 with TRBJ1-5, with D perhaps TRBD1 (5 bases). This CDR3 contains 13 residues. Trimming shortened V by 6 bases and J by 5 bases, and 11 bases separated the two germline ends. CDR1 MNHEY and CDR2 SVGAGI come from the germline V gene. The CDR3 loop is CASRREGDQPQHF. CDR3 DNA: TGTGCCAGCAGACGGGAAGGGGATCAGCCCCAGCATTTT.

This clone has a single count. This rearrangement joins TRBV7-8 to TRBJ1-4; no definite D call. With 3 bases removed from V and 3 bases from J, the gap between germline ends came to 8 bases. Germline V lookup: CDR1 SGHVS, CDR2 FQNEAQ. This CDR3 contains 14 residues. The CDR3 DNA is TGTGCCAGCAGCTTTCATGGGGCTAATGAAAAACTGTTTTTT. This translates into CASSFHGANEKLFF.

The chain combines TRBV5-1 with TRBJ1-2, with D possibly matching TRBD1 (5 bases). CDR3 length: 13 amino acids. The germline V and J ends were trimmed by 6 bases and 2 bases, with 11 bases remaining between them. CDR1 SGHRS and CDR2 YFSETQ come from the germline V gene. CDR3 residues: CASNSGQNYGYTF. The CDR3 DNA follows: TGCGCCAGCAATTCGGGGCAGAACTATGGCTACACCTTC.

The CDR3, as DNA: TGTGCCAGCAGCTTACGGCCAGGGATTACCTACGAGCAGTACTTC. Translation: CASSLRPGITYEQYF. V gene TRBV7-3 combines with J gene TRBJ2-7; tentative D call: TRBD1 (5 bases). From germline, CDR1 is SGHTA and CDR2 FQGTGA. There are 15 residues in the CDR3. V was pared by 2 bases and J by 2 bases, with 13 bases between. Together with reference TRBV7-3 and TRBJ2-7, the CDR3 gives the full variable domain: GAGVSQTPSNKVTEKGKYVELRCDPISGHTALYWYRQSLGQGPEFLIYFQGTGAADDSGLPNDRFFAVRPEGSVSTLKIQRTERGDSAVYLCASSLRPGITYEQYFGPGTRLTVT.

Written as DNA, the CDR3 is TGTGCCAGCAGCCAAGAAGGTAGCGAGGCCGGGGAGCTGTTTTTT. Its translation: CASSQEGSEAGELFF. This chain links TRBV4-2 with TRBJ2-2; TRBD2 is a possible D gene (5 bases). This CDR3 comprises 15 residues. Germline CDR1 reads LGHNA; CDR2 reads YNFKEQ. Trimming took 0 bases from V and 6 from J, leaving 11 bases between them.

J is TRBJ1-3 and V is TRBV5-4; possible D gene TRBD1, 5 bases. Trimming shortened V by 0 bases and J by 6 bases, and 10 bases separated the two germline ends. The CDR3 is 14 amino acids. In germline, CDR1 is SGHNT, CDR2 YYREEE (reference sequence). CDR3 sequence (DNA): TGTGCCAGCAGCTTGGGACAGAGAGAAAACACCATATATTTT. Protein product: CASSLGQRENTIYF.

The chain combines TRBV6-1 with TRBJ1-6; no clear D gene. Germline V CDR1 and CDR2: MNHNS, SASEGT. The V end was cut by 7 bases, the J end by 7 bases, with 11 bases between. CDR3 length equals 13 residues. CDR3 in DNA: TGTGCCAGCACCCCGGCGGGGAATTCACCCCTCCACTTT. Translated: CASTPAGNSPLHF.

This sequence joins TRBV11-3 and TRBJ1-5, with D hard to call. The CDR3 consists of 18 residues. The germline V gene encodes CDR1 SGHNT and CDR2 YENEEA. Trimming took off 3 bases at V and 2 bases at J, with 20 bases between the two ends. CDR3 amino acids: CASSFVPRAHRGNQPQHF. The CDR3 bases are TGTGCCAGCAGCTTTGTCCCCCGGGCCCACCGTGGCAATCAGCCCCAGCATTTT.

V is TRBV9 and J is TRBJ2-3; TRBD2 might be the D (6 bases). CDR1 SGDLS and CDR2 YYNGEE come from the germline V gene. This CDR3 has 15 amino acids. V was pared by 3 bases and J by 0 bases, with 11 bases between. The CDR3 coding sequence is TGTGCCAGCAGCGCGGAGGGGACCAGCACAGATACGCAGTATTTT. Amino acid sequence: CASSAEGTSTDTQYF. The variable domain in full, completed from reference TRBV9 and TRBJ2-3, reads DSGVTQTPKHLITATGQRVTLRCSPRSGDLSVYWYQQSLDQGLQFLIQYYNGEERAKGNILERFSAQQFPDLHSELNLSSLELGDSALYFCASSAEGTSTDTQYFGPGTRLTVL.